The 7 T cell receptor beta chains given below trace back to one sample, sequenced in a study of T cell repertoires in cytomegalovirus infection. In TCRdb, the reads were re-called with MiXCR into one record per CDR3 protein. The sample records 300,000 to 400,000 distinct CDR3 sequences, around 29% being singletons. Antigen specificity for these receptors is unknown. Specimen: cultured PBMCs, collected from culture after CMV antigen stimulation. All receptors come from a human donor in good health (CMV status not recorded). Some clones in this sample may be carry-over from other donors' samples.

The V and J genes are TRBV27 and TRBJ2-3, with 11 bases that match TRBD2. Germline V gene sequence: CDR1 MNHEY, CDR2 SMNVEV (reference sequence). The CDR3 is made up of 17 amino acids. V shed 5 bases, J shed 6 bases, and the junction held 13 bases outside the gene matches. In DNA form, the CDR3 reads TGTGCCAGCAGTCCCCGGACTAGCGGGCGCGTTCCCGATACGCAGTATTTT. Translated: CASSPRTSGRVPDTQYF.

There are a few counts of this clonotype. This chain uses TRBV28 with TRBJ1-5; D is possibly TRBD1 (5 bases). The V end was cut by 8 bases, the J end by 5 bases, with 19 bases between. In germline, CDR1 is MDHEN, CDR2 SYDVKM. CDR3 length: 15 amino acids. In DNA form, the CDR3 reads TGTGCCAGCCTATTAGGCGGCAGGGTCGATCAGCCCCAGCATTTT. This codes for CASLLGGRVDQPQHF.

The chain has TRBV5-1 and TRBJ2-6, with 11 bases lining up with TRBD1. The CDR3 contains 18 residues. V was clipped by 6 bases and J by 2 bases; unmatched bases: 10. Germline CDR1 SGHRS, CDR2 YFSETQ. The CDR3: CASNVGTGGRPGANVLTF. CDR3 in DNA: TGCGCCAGCAATGTCGGGACAGGGGGTCGGCCTGGGGCCAACGTCCTGACTTTC.

V usage is TRBV6-2 or TRBV6-3 and J usage is TRBJ1-1; no reliable D call. The CDR3 loop spans 16 amino acids. V shed 0 bases and J shed 0 bases, with 11 bases lying between them. CDR1 and CDR2 from the germline V gene are MNHEY and SVGEGT. The CDR3 DNA reads TGTGCCAGCAGTTACTCCTCCGGGAGATTGAACACTGAAGCTTTCTTT. Translating gives CASSYSSGRLNTEAFF.

The J gene is TRBJ2-2, the V gene TRBV2; TRBD1 aligns across 8 bases. Unmatched junction bases numbered 4, after V lost 4 bases and J lost 6 bases. The CDR3 covers 14 residues. Germline-derived CDR1 and CDR2 are SNHLY and FYNNEI. CDR3 coding DNA: TGTGCCAGCAGTGGGACAGGGTTAGCCGGGGAGCTGTTTTTT. Translating gives CASSGTGLAGELFF.

The chain employs TRBV5-1 and TRBJ2-3; possibly TRBD2 for D (7 bases). This CDR3 is built from 15 residues. V was cut by 4 bases and J by 2 bases, with 14 bases left in between. Per germline, CDR1 SGHRS and CDR2 YFSETQ. CDR3 protein: CASSGGGSPTDTQYF. The CDR3 DNA is TGCGCCAGCAGCGGGGGCGGGAGCCCCACAGATACGCAGTATTTT. Combining the CDR3 with reference TRBV5-1 and TRBJ2-3 gives the whole variable domain KAGVTQTPRYLIKTRGQQVTLSCSPISGHRSVSWYQQTPGQGLQFLFEYFSETQRNKGNFPGRFSGRQFSNSRSEMNVSTLELGDSALYLCASSGGGSPTDTQYFGPGTRLTVL.

This clonotype was detected only a few times. The rearrangement joins TRBV7-6 to TRBJ2-5; D possibly corresponds to TRBD2 (6 bases). The germline gives CDR1 SGHVS, CDR2 FNYEAQ. This CDR3 region has 13 residues. V lost 7 bases, J lost 4 bases, and 13 bases lay in between. The CDR3 is CASTTGGGETQYF. The CDR3 nucleotides are TGTGCCAGCACCACCGGGGGAGGAGAGACCCAGTACTTC.